The clone carrying this TCR beta chain was recorded only once. No antigen is known for it. These data originate in a study of T cell responses to AZD1222 COVID-19 vaccine. Study-wide results and caveats: Only a handful of AZD1222 recipients, several in all, had baseline seropositivity.

TCRdb's table, derived via immunoSEQ multiplex PCR, lists solely in-frame clones and lacks some. The table has 150,000 to 200,000 clones, 87% seen once. This TCR was recovered from an adult in good health. Sequencing used peripheral blood, obtained on day 0 of AZD1222 vaccination.

CDR3 amino acids: CATSRETVNTEAFF. CDR3 sequence (DNA): TGTGCCACCAGCAGAGAAACAGTGAACACTGAAGCTTTCTTT. This chain connects TRBV15 to TRBJ1-1; D unclear. Trimming removed 0 bases at V and 0 bases at J, with 5 bases between. The CDR3 sequence is 14 residues long. In germline, CDR1 is LNHNV, CDR2 YYDKDF (reference sequence).